The clone carrying this T cell receptor beta chain was seen many times. Its target is not known. The data are from a study of identical twins' blood T cells. The three twin pairs were reared together, likely meeting the same infections. V gave up 3 bases and J gave up 0 bases, with 8 bases separating them. This CDR3 is built from 14 residues. How the authors handled the data: Per-library CDR3 reads ranged roughly 2 to 3.6 million; clonotypes, ~90,000 to ~550,000. TCRdb re-called the 5' RACE reads through MiXCR, storing one row per CDR3 protein. The V and J calls come from TCRdb's annotation, not from the publication. The sample contains roughly 380,000 distinct CDR3 sequences, over 25% of which appear only once. The study, taken as a whole, reports: Abundant TCRbeta CDR3s overlapped more between twins than with unrelated donors. Twins reportedly had markedly more similar V usage than unrelated donors, even among out-of-frame TCRbeta clonotypes.

The sequence derives from a woman aged 18 to 49 in good health. The sequenced sample was PBMCs. The V and J genes are TRBV12-3 or TRBV12-4 and TRBJ1-1, with D possibly matching TRBD1 (5 bases). CDR3 nucleotide sequence: TGTGCCAGCAGTTTTTGGGGGGTGAACACTGAAGCTTTCTTT. Translating gives CASSFWGVNTEAFF.